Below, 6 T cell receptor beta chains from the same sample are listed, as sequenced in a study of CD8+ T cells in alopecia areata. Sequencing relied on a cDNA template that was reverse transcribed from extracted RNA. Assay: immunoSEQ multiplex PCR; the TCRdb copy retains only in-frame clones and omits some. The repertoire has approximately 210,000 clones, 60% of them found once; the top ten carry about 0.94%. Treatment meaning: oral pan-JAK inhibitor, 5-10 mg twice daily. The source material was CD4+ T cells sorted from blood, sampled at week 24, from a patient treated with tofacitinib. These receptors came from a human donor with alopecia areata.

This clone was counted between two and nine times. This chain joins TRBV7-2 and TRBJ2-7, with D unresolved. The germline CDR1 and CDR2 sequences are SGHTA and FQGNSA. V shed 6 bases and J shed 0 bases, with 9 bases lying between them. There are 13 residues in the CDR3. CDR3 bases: TGTGCCAGCAGTTTGGACCCCTCCTACGAGCAGTACTTC. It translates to CASSLDPSYEQYF.

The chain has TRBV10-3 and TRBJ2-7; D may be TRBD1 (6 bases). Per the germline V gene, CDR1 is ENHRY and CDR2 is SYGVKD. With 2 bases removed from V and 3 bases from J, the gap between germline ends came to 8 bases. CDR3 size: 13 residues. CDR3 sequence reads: CAISEVGGYEQYF. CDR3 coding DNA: TGTGCCATCAGTGAGGTAGGGGGCTACGAGCAGTACTTC.

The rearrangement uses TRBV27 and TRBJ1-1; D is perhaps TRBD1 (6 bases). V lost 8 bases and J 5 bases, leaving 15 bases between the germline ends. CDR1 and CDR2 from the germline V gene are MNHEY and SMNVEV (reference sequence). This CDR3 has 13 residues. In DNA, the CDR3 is TGTGCCAGCGGCGACAGGTATGGGACTGAAGCTTTCTTT. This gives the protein CASGDRYGTEAFF.

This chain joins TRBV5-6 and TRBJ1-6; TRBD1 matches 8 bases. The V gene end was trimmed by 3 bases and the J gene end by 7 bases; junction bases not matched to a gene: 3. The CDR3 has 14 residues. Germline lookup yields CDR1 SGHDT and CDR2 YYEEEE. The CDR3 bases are TGTGCCAGCAGCTGGGGACAGGAAAATTCACCCCTCCACTTT. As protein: CASSWGQENSPLHF.

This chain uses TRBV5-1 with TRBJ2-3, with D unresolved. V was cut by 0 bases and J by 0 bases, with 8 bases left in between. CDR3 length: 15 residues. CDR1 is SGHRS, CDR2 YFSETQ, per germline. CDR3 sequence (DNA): TGCGCCAGCAGCTTGGTAGGGTCTAGCACAGATACGCAGTATTTT. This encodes CASSLVGSSTDTQYF.

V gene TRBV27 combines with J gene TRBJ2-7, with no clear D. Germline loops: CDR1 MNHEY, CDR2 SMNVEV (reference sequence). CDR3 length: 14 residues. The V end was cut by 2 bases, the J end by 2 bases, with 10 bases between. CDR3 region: CASSLGGSPYEQYF. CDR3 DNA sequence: TGTGCCAGCAGTTTAGGTGGATCGCCCTACGAGCAGTACTTC.